A single sample gave rise to the 31 T cell receptor beta chains below, sequenced in a study of shared clonotypes between healthy human individuals. Naive CD8 cells lacked CD45RO and underwent positive selection for CCR7, leaving out terminally differentiated effector memory CD45RA+ cells. Assay: immunoSEQ multiplex PCR; the TCRdb copy retains only in-frame clones and omits some. This table has about 2,200,000 clones, roughly 91% appearing once. Sequenced: naive CD8+ T cells from PBMCs. Source of these receptors: a man in his late teens or twenties in good health. Some clones in this sample may be carry-over from other donors' samples.

The J gene is TRBJ1-2, the V gene TRBV6-5; the match to TRBD1 covers 8 bases. This CDR3 is built from 15 residues. Germline CDR1 and CDR2: MNHEY and SVGAGI. With 2 bases clipped from V and 6 bases from J, the junction kept 8 bases outside the gene matches. CDR3 protein: CASSYAGGVGNGYTF. CDR3 nucleotide sequence: TGTGCCAGCAGTTACGCAGGGGGCGTCGGGAATGGCTACACCTTC.

This clone was recorded once. Being one base from a much bigger clone, this may be a read error. This sequence joins TRBV2 and TRBJ2-3, with TRBD2 matching 7 bases. Trimming cost V 6 bases and J 0 bases; bases outside gene matches: 3. The germline gives CDR1 SNHLY, CDR2 FYNNEI. This CDR3 region has 14 residues. The CDR3 coding sequence is TGTGCCAGCAGCGCTAGCGGAAGCACAGATACGCAGTATTTT. It specifies CASSASGSTDTQYF.

The chain carries TRBV9 and TRBJ1-1; D not resolved. The germline V gene encodes CDR1 SGDLS and CDR2 YYNGEE. There are 15 residues in the CDR3. Trimming removed 0 bases from V and 4 bases from J, with 13 bases in between. CDR3: CASSVAGGRGTEAFF. For the CDR3, the DNA is TGTGCCAGCAGCGTAGCTGGCGGGCGGGGCACTGAAGCTTTCTTT.

The chain employs TRBV4-1 and TRBJ2-1; possibly TRBD1 or TRBD2 for D (5 bases each). CDR1 MGHRA and CDR2 YSYEKL come from the germline V gene. The V and J ends lost 6 bases and 1 base respectively, with 22 bases between them. The CDR3 sequence is 18 residues long. This CDR3 reads CASSSQFYGTESYNEQFF. CDR3 coding DNA: TGCGCCAGCAGTAGCCAATTTTATGGGACCGAATCCTACAATGAGCAGTTCTTC.

V gene TRBV6-4 combines with J gene TRBJ1-5; D call uncertain. This CDR3 is built from 12 residues. V was trimmed by 2 bases and J by 7 bases, leaving 6 bases between them. Germline V gene lookup returns CDR1 MRHNA and CDR2 SNTAGT. CDR3 loop: CASSDVRQPQHF. For the CDR3, the DNA is TGTGCCAGCAGTGACGTTCGCCAGCCCCAGCATTTT.

The chain combines TRBV5-4 with TRBJ2-3; D call uncertain. V lost 0 bases and J lost 4, with 0 bases in between. The germline gives CDR1 SGHNT, CDR2 YYREEE (reference sequence). CDR3 length: 11 residues. CDR3 DNA: TGTGCCAGCAGCTTGGCAGATACGCAGTATTTT. Its translation is CASSLADTQYF.

This clone was seen more than once but under ten times. The chain has TRBV7-3 and TRBJ2-1, with a possible D match to TRBD2 (5 bases). This CDR3 has 15 amino acids. CDR1 is SGHTA, CDR2 FQGTGA, per germline. The V and J ends lost 2 bases and 7 bases respectively, with 15 bases between them. CDR3 DNA: TGTGCCAGCAGCTTATCGAACGGGATGGGTAATGAGCAGTTCTTC. Amino acids: CASSLSNGMGNEQFF.

The chain recombines TRBV7-9 with TRBJ1-2; D call uncertain. This CDR3 is 16 amino acids long. Between the trimmed V and J ends, which lost 5 bases and 6 bases, there was a span of 22 bases. CDR1 is SEHNR, CDR2 FQNEAQ, per germline (reference sequence). The CDR3 nucleotides are TGTGCCAGCAGCCTCCAACGGGTAATGGGAGTCGATGGCTACACCTTC. Protein product: CASSLQRVMGVDGYTF.

V gene TRBV13 combines with J gene TRBJ2-7; D unclear. CDR1 and CDR2 from the germline V gene are PRHDT and FYEKMQ (reference sequence). The CDR3 runs to 14 residues. V shed 0 bases and J shed 1 base, with 7 bases lying between them. The CDR3 bases are TGTGCCAGCAGCTTAGGTCGGCGGTCCTACGAGCAGTACTTC. This gives the protein CASSLGRRSYEQYF. Looking up the rest from reference TRBV13 and TRBJ2-7 gives the full variable domain: AAGVIQSPRHLIKEKRETATLKCYPIPRHDTVYWYQQGPGQDPQFLISFYEKMQSDKGSIPDRFSAQQFSDYHSELNMSSLELGDSALYFCASSLGRRSYEQYFGPGTRLTVT.

The J gene is TRBJ1-4, the V gene TRBV19; perhaps TRBD1 as D (5 bases). Germline CDR1 reads LNHDA; CDR2 reads SQIVND (reference sequence). The CDR3 has 16 residues. Trimming removed 3 bases at V and 3 bases at J, with 14 bases between. CDR3 sequence (DNA): TGTGCCAGTAGTATCTCCAGACAGCTACCTAATGAAAAACTGTTTTTT. Translated: CASSISRQLPNEKLFF. The whole variable domain, filled in from reference TRBV19 and TRBJ1-4, reads DGGITQSPKYLFRKEGQNVTLSCEQNLNHDAMYWYRQDPGQGLRLIYYSQIVNDFQKGDIAEGYSVSREKKESFPLTVTSAQKNPTAFYLCASSISRQLPNEKLFFGSGTQLSVL.

Worth noting for this clone: The sample holds other DNA sequences that translate to the same CDR3. The chain joins TRBV25-1 to TRBJ2-7, with unresolved D. This CDR3 has 11 residues. Germline CDR1 MGHDK, CDR2 SYGVNS. With 4 bases removed from V and 2 bases from J, the gap between germline ends came to 3 bases. DNA of the CDR3: TGTGCCAGCAGTGCAACCTACGAGCAGTACTTC. Translated: CASSATYEQYF.

The chain's CDR3 is CASSGSSGGPGELFF. In nucleotides, the CDR3 is TGTGCCAGCAGCGGATCTAGCGGAGGTCCCGGGGAGCTGTTTTTT. The chain carries TRBV9 and TRBJ2-2; 7 bases fit TRBD2. V trimming: 3 bases; J trimming: 6 bases; junction bases outside the gene matches: 8. Germline loops: CDR1 SGDLS, CDR2 YYNGEE. The CDR3 has 15 residues. The entire variable domain, with the rest obtained from reference TRBV9 and TRBJ2-2, is as follows: DSGVTQTPKHLITATGQRVTLRCSPRSGDLSVYWYQQSLDQGLQFLIQYYNGEERAKGNILERFSAQQFPDLHSELNLSSLELGDSALYFCASSGSSGGPGELFFGEGSRLTVL.

This chain joins TRBV5-8 and TRBJ2-3; D is unresolved. CDR1 and CDR2 from the germline V gene are SGHTS and YDEGEE. Trimming took 1 base from V and 3 from J, leaving 3 bases between them. The CDR3 length is 12 residues. The DNA of the CDR3 is TGTGCCAGCAGCTTGTTGACAGATACGCAGTATTTT. Translating it yields CASSLLTDTQYF.

Comment on this clone: It is likely a read error, because the conserved phenylalanine at the end of the CDR3 is missing. This chain links TRBV29-1 with TRBJ1-2, with 7 bases aligning to TRBD1. CDR3 length equals 13 residues. V was pared by 5 bases and J by 4 bases, with 7 bases of the junction left unmatched. Per the germline V gene, CDR1 is SQVTM and CDR2 is ANQGSEA. The CDR3 loop is CSVYGQAPYGYTL. The DNA of the CDR3 is TGCAGCGTTTACGGACAGGCTCCCTATGGCTACACCCTC.

Note on this clone: The identical CDR3 is also encoded by other nucleotide sequences in the sample. V gene TRBV9 combines with J gene TRBJ2-7; no definite D call. The germline V and J ends were trimmed by 0 bases and 0 bases, with 10 bases remaining between them. Looked up from germline, CDR1 is SGDLS and CDR2 is YYNGEE. The CDR3 loop spans 15 amino acids. CDR3 DNA: TGTGCCAGCAGCGTAGGGCAGACCTCCTCCTACGAGCAGTACTTC. Its protein is CASSVGQTSSYEQYF.

This clone was seen a single time. This chain connects TRBV7-7 to TRBJ2-5; 9 bases fit TRBD1. V shed 5 bases and J 5 bases; nucleotides not matched to a gene: 12. Per germline, CDR1 SSHAT and CDR2 FNYEAQ (reference sequence). The CDR3 length is 16 residues. CDR3 sequence: CASSQRTGGLGETQYF. The CDR3 region has the DNA TGTGCCAGCAGCCAACGAACAGGGGGCCTCGGGGAGACCCAGTACTTC.

Note on this clone: In the same sample, other DNA sequences code for this CDR3. The chain couples TRBV19 to TRBJ2-1; D gene uncertain. CDR3 length: 13 amino acids. Germline CDR1 LNHDA, CDR2 SQIVND (reference sequence). The V end lost 3 bases, the J end lost 7 bases, and 10 bases lay between the germline ends. The CDR3 sequence: CASSIGLRNEQFF. Written as DNA, the CDR3 is TGTGCCAGTAGTATCGGGTTGAGGAATGAGCAGTTCTTC.

The V gene is TRBV5-4, the J gene TRBJ2-2; D perhaps matches TRBD1 (5 bases). The CDR3 runs 16 residues. Germline CDR1 is SGHNT and CDR2 is YYREEE (reference sequence). V was cut by 4 bases and J by 7 bases, with 20 bases left in between. The CDR3 region has the DNA TGTGCCAGCAGCCTCTTTTGGGCCGACAGCAACGGGGAGCTGTTTTTT. Amino acids: CASSLFWADSNGELFF.

The chain carries TRBV19 and TRBJ2-3; no firm D call. CDR3 length equals 13 residues. Per the germline V gene, CDR1 is LNHDA and CDR2 is SQIVND (reference sequence). Between the trimmed V and J ends, which lost 5 bases and 4 bases, there was a span of 10 bases. For the CDR3, the DNA is TGTGCCAGTAGTTCCATCTCCGCAGATACGCAGTATTTT. It translates to CASSSISADTQYF.

V usage is TRBV15 and J usage is TRBJ1-1; 7 bases agree with TRBD1. CDR1 and CDR2 from the germline V gene are LNHNV and YYDKDF (reference sequence). V trimming: 6 bases; J trimming: 4 bases; junction bases outside the gene matches: 8. CDR3 size: 14 residues. The CDR3 here is CATSRDRAVTEAFF. CDR3 bases: TGTGCCACCAGTCGCGACAGGGCGGTCACTGAAGCTTTCTTT.

Note on this clone: Other DNA sequences in this sample translate to the same CDR3. CDR3 DNA: TGTGCCAGCAGCTTACTAGCGGGAGTTGGTGAGCAGTTCTTC. Amino acid sequence: CASSLLAGVGEQFF. The V and J genes are TRBV7-9 and TRBJ2-1, with 10 bases aligning to TRBD2. Losses at the gene ends were 2 bases for V and 9 bases for J; bases not matched to a gene: 4. CDR1 is SEHNR, CDR2 FQNEAQ, per germline (reference sequence). The CDR3 extends over 14 amino acids.

Regarding this clone: The sample holds other DNA sequences that translate to the same CDR3. V and J are TRBV5-1 and TRBJ1-1; D is perhaps TRBD1 (5 bases). V dropped 0 bases and J dropped 1 base, with 7 bases sitting between them. This CDR3 has 14 amino acids. Germline CDR1 is SGHRS and CDR2 is YFSETQ. The CDR3, as DNA: TGCGCCAGCAGCTTGGCCCAGGGGAACACTGAAGCTTTCTTT. Amino acids: CASSLAQGNTEAFF.

This rearrangement joins TRBV28 to TRBJ1-5, with 10 bases aligning to TRBD1. The V and J ends lost 3 bases and 7 bases, in that order; junction bases with no gene match: 6. The CDR3 sequence is 15 residues long. Germline assignment: CDR1 MDHEN and CDR2 SYDVKM. CDR3 nucleotide sequence: TGTGCCAGCAGTTTTGACAGGGGGCGGGGGCAGCCCCAGCATTTT. It codes for CASSFDRGRGQPQHF.

The rearrangement links TRBV4-1 to TRBJ1-1; D uncertain. The CDR3 contains 13 residues. Germline V lookup: CDR1 MGHRA, CDR2 YSYEKL. Trimming shortened V by 1 base and J by 4 bases, and 7 bases separated the two germline ends. CDR3 protein: CASSQASGTEAFF. CDR3 bases: TGCGCCAGCAGCCAAGCGTCAGGCACTGAAGCTTTCTTT.

The rearrangement uses TRBV30 and TRBJ1-1; D remains ambiguous. The CDR3 has 17 amino acids. Trimming removed 0 bases from V and 3 bases from J, with 20 bases in between. CDR1 is GTSNPN and CDR2 is SVGIG in the germline V gene (reference sequence). The CDR3 protein is CAWSVVRVFHVDTEAFF. The CDR3 bases are TGTGCCTGGAGTGTAGTAAGGGTCTTCCACGTCGACACTGAAGCTTTCTTT.

CDR3 DNA: TGTGCCAGCAGCTTAGCGCGGGGGGCGCAGGAAAAACTGTTTTTT. Amino acid sequence: CASSLARGAQEKLFF. The chain couples TRBV7-9 to TRBJ1-4; tentative D call: TRBD1 (6 bases). This CDR3 comprises 15 residues. Germline CDR1 is SEHNR and CDR2 is FQNEAQ (reference sequence). The germline V and J ends were trimmed by 0 bases and 8 bases, with 13 bases remaining between them. Full variable domain (remainder filled in from reference TRBV7-9 and TRBJ1-4): DTGVSQNPRHKITKRGQNVTFRCDPISEHNRLYWYRQTLGQGPEFLTYFQNEAQLEKSRLLSDRFSAERPKGSFSTLEIQRTEQGDSAMYLCASSLARGAQEKLFFGSGTQLSVL.

The chain uses TRBV4-3 and TRBJ1-4; possibly TRBD1 for D (5 bases). Trimming cost V 4 bases and J 8 bases, with 14 bases left between them. There are 14 residues in the CDR3. Germline-derived CDR1 and CDR2 are LGHNA and YSLEER. CDR3 loop: CASSPQGDGEKLFF. CDR3 nucleotide sequence: TGCGCCAGCAGCCCCCAGGGAGACGGCGAAAAACTGTTTTTT.

This clone was observed a handful of times. The chain is built from TRBV11-1 and TRBJ1-4, with a weak D call TRBD1 (6 bases). The germline gives CDR1 SGHAT, CDR2 FQDESV (reference sequence). V was cut by 3 bases and J by 7 bases, with 9 bases left in between. The CDR3 runs to 13 residues. Here the CDR3 DNA reads TGTGCCAGCAGCTTCGGACAGCCTGAAAAACTGTTTTTT. This codes for CASSFGQPEKLFF.

This chain's CDR3 is CASSIPGLSNEQFF. The CDR3 coding sequence is TGTGCCAGCAGTATCCCGGGACTATCTAATGAGCAGTTCTTC. The gene calls are TRBV6-1 and TRBJ2-1; 7 bases are shared with TRBD2. The CDR3 is 14 residues long. With 5 bases clipped from V and 7 bases from J, the junction kept 8 bases outside the gene matches. In germline, CDR1 is MNHNS, CDR2 SASEGT.

The chain recombines TRBV28 with TRBJ2-3; 8 nucleotides line up with TRBD2. J gave up 4 bases and V 3 bases, and 12 bases lay outside the gene matches. The CDR3 contains 17 residues. The V gene's germline CDR1 is MDHEN and CDR2 SYDVKM. In DNA, the CDR3 is TGTGCCAGCAGTTTCCCAGCGGGAGTCGGCGGGGCAGATACGCAGTATTTT. Residues: CASSFPAGVGGADTQYF.

This chain joins TRBV28 and TRBJ1-5, with TRBD1 as a possible D gene (6 bases). This CDR3 comprises 17 residues. Germline V gene sequence: CDR1 MDHEN, CDR2 SYDVKM. The ends were cut back, 5 bases at V and 5 bases at J, with 22 bases in the middle. The CDR3 nucleotides are TGTGCCAGCAGTCCACCTGGGGGCCCGACCGGGTATCAGCCCCAGCATTTT. Its translation is CASSPPGGPTGYQPQHF.